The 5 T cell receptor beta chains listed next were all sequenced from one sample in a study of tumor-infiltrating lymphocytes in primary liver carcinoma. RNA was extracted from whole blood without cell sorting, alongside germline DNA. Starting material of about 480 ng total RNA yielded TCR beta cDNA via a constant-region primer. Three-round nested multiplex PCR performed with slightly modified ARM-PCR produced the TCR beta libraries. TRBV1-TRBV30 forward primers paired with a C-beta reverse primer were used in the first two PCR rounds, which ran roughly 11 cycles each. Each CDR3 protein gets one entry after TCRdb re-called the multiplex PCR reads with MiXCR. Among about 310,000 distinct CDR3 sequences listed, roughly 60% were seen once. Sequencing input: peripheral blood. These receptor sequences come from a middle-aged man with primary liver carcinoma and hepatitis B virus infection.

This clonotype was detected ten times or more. CDR3 in amino acids: CASMFSYNSPLHF. Here the CDR3 DNA reads TGTGCCAGTATGTTCTCCTATAATTCACCCCTCCACTTT. The V and J genes are TRBV6-6 and TRBJ1-6; D gene unclear. The CDR3 covers 13 residues. V lost 9 bases, J lost 0 bases, and 6 bases lay in between. Germline V gives CDR1 MNHNY, CDR2 SVGAGI (reference sequence).

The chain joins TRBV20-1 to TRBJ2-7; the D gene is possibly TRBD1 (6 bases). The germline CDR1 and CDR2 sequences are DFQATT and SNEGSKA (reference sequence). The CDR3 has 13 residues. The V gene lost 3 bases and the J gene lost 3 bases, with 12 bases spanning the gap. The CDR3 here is CSASSRGYYEQYF. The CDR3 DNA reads TGCAGTGCTAGCAGCAGGGGTTACTACGAGCAGTACTTC.

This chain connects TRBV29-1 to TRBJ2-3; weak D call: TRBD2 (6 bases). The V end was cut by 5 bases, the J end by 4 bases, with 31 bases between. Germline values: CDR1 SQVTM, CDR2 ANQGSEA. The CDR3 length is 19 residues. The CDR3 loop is CSVTKRQVSGSSVADTQYF. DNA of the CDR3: TGCAGCGTTACTAAACGGCAGGTCTCCGGGAGTTCGGTCGCAGATACGCAGTATTTT.

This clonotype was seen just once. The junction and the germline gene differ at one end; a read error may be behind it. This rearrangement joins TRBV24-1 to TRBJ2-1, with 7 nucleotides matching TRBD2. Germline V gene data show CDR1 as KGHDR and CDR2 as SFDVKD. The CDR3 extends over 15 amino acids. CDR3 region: CAISDTSERGNEQFF. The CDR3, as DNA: TGTGCCATCAGTGATACTAGCGAGAGAGGCAATGAGCAGTTCTTC.

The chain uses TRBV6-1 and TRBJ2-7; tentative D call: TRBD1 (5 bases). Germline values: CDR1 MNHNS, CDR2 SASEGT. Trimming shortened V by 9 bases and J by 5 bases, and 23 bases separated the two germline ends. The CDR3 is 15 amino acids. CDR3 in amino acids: CARSPQQAARDEQYF. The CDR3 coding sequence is TGTGCCAGGAGTCCCCAACAGGCGGCACGGGACGAGCAGTACTTC.